This is a list of T cell receptor beta chains from one sample in a study of T cell responses to AZD1222 COVID-19 vaccine. Produced via immunoSEQ multiplex PCR; TCRdb's table is partial and in-frame only. The top ten clones hold about 3.5% of a sample with about 110,000 clones, 86% of them seen once. Sequences were derived from peripheral blood, sampled on day 0 of AZD1222 vaccination. Source of these receptors: an adult in good health. The CDR3 runs from the conserved cysteine through the conserved F or W. A D gene is named only where the DNA matches it firmly. The size field is filled for only some rows; it gives once, few, many or a size class.

V	size	J	D	DNA	CDR3
TRBV5-4	few	TRBJ2-1	.	TGTGCCAGCAGCTTGGTCGGGAAGGGGTCCTACAATGAGCAGTTCTTC	CASSLVGKGSYNEQFF
TRBV5-1	few	TRBJ1-2	.	TGCGCCAGCAGCTTGGGGGACTATGGCTACACCTTC	CASSLGDYGYTF
TRBV6-2/TRBV6-3	.	TRBJ2-3	.	TGTGCCAGCAGTTATGGAGATACGCAGTATTTT	CASSYGDTQYF
TRBV19	.	TRBJ1-1	.	TGTGCCAGTAGTATAGGACAGTACACTGAAGCTTTCTTT	CASSIGQYTEAFF
TRBV2	.	TRBJ2-7	.	TGTGCCAGCATGCCCATGGACGCACCCTACGAGCAGTACTTC	CASMPMDAPYEQYF
TRBV7-8	.	TRBJ2-1	TRBD2	TGTGCCAGCAGCCCGGGGGGGCCTGATGAGCAGTTCTTC	CASSPGGPDEQFF
TRBV6-6	.	TRBJ2-7	.	TGTGCCAGCAGACGAGACAGTCCCTACGAGCAGTACTTC	CASRRDSPYEQYF
TRBV28	.	TRBJ1-5	.	TGTGCCAGCAGTTTACTCCGGGATCAGCCCCAGCATTTT	CASSLLRDQPQHF
TRBV18	.	TRBJ2-7	TRBD1	TGTGCCAGCTCACGGGACAGGGTGACCTACGAGCAGTACTTC	CASSRDRVTYEQYF
TRBV6-5	.	TRBJ1-4	.	TGTGCCAGCAGTTGGCGGCGGACCGCTGGTAATGAAAAACTGTTTTTT	CASSWRRTAGNEKLFF
TRBV18	.	TRBJ2-1	TRBD2	TGTGCCAGCTCACCAATGGCGGGGGGGTACAATGAGCAGTTCTTC	CASSPMAGGYNEQFF
TRBV7-2	.	TRBJ1-4	TRBD1	TGTGCCAGCAGCTTGATCGGGACAGTAGAAAAACTGTTTTTT	CASSLIGTVEKLFF